This is a list of T cell receptor beta chains from one sample in a study of T cell responses to AZD1222 COVID-19 vaccine. The assay was immunoSEQ multiplex PCR, and TCRdb's table has in-frame clones only and misses some. There are roughly 120,000 clones in the sample; more than 70% occur only once, and 17% lies in the top ten. The sequenced sample was peripheral blood, obtained 28 days after the second AZD1222 dose. All receptors come from an adult who received the AZD1222 COVID-19 vaccine. CDR3s include the opening cysteine and the closing phenylalanine or tryptophan.

CDR3: CASNPSAGAGQPQHF
J: TRBJ1-5
V: TRBV4-2

CDR3: CASSIRQGMHHTF
J: TRBJ1-2
V: TRBV19

CDR3: CASRKDRGTYEQYF
J: TRBJ2-7
V: TRBV2

CDR3: CAWSPRKQGPQHF
J: TRBJ1-5
V: TRBV30

CDR3: CASSVGGTNEKLFF
J: TRBJ1-4
V: TRBV9

CDR3: CSARDRDHNGYTF
J: TRBJ1-2
V: TRBV29-1

CDR3: CASSKGQGEEKLFF
J: TRBJ1-4
V: TRBV5-1

CDR3: CSPYESDTQYF
J: TRBJ2-3
V: TRBV20-1

CDR3: CASSESRTLGELFF
J: TRBJ2-2
V: TRBV2

CDR3: CASSVRAGTDTQYF
J: TRBJ2-3
V: TRBV9

CDR3: CSVEMYGGRTSYEQYF
J: TRBJ2-7
V: TRBV29-1

CDR3: CASSLGGSTNEKLFF
J: TRBJ1-4
V: TRBV11-2

CDR3: CASSLLLAGGKNEQFF
J: TRBJ2-1
V: TRBV7-2

CDR3: CASSLRPASGENNEQFF
J: TRBJ2-1
V: TRBV7-3

CDR3: CASSVLMDSQQFF
J: TRBJ2-1
V: TRBV9

CDR3: CASSKAGQTDTQYF
J: TRBJ2-3
V: TRBV2

CDR3: CASRSTAPGELFF
J: TRBJ2-2
V: TRBV6-5

CDR3: CASSLDNDAGAGNTIYF
J: TRBJ1-3
V: TRBV28

CDR3: CASSPFSAGANVLTF
J: TRBJ2-6
V: TRBV11-2

CDR3: CASSLSRESEAFF
J: TRBJ1-1
V: TRBV7-3

CDR3: CAWGVQGGTEAFF
J: TRBJ1-1
V: TRBV30

CDR3: CASSQDFVLSGGPTDTQYF
J: TRBJ2-3
V: TRBV4-3

CDR3: CASSQDLSYVQPQHF
J: TRBJ1-5
V: TRBV4-3

CDR3: CATSRDKPLDRTMSNQPQHF
J: TRBJ1-5
V: TRBV15

CDR3: CASRPGQGYEQYF
J: TRBJ2-7
V: TRBV28

CDR3: CASSEKPDRDTIYF
J: TRBJ1-3
V: TRBV6-1

CDR3: CASSRPSGSSYEQYF
J: TRBJ2-7
V: TRBV13

CDR3: CASSATMPLAGGYNEQFF
J: TRBJ2-1
V: TRBV6-1

CDR3: CASSLRLAGAGDTQYF
J: TRBJ2-3
V: TRBV5-4

CDR3: CASSKEYYAFGQGDSPLHF
J: TRBJ1-6
V: TRBV21-1

CDR3: CASSYGTSGPEQFF
J: TRBJ2-1
V: TRBV13

CDR3: CASHNGGSNQETQYF
J: TRBJ2-5
V: TRBV5-1

CDR3: CASSDSYRNNEQFF
J: TRBJ2-1
V: TRBV19

CDR3: CASSNGRASSGANVLTF
J: TRBJ2-6
V: TRBV19

CDR3: CASSFGGNTEAFF
J: TRBJ1-1
V: TRBV7-9

CDR3: CASNQGANTGELFF
J: TRBJ2-2
V: TRBV7-9

CDR3: CASSLGEGFGYTF
J: TRBJ1-2
V: TRBV12-3/TRBV12-4

CDR3: CASSLSSYEQYF
J: TRBJ2-7
V: TRBV13

CDR3: CASSTWGAEKLFF
J: TRBJ1-4
V: TRBV19

CDR3: CASSLAQGTAGNTIYF
J: TRBJ1-3
V: TRBV7-9

CDR3: CASRQGAGTEAFF
J: TRBJ1-1
V: TRBV19

CDR3: CATSEMDRPYSYEQYF
J: TRBJ2-7
V: TRBV24-1

CDR3: CASSSTGGSTDTQYF
J: TRBJ2-3
V: TRBV7-9

CDR3: CASSLDRVEQYF
J: TRBJ2-7
V: TRBV28

CDR3: CASSLVTGDVGNTIYF
J: TRBJ1-3
V: TRBV5-1

CDR3: CASSVWAGEVNEQFF
J: TRBJ2-1
V: TRBV2

CDR3: CASSRSYSGASYEQYF
J: TRBJ2-7
V: TRBV27

CDR3: CASSLSGDFREQYF
J: TRBJ2-7
V: TRBV28

CDR3: CSVAGRNTGELFF
J: TRBJ2-2
V: TRBV29-1

CDR3: CASSLLPNTGELFF
J: TRBJ2-2
V: TRBV7-3

CDR3: CASSQSTLGGGEKLFF
J: TRBJ1-4
V: TRBV4-3

CDR3: CASSQGRAMSYGYTF
J: TRBJ1-2
V: TRBV4-1

CDR3: CASSGRAAPAYEQYF
J: TRBJ2-7
V: TRBV28